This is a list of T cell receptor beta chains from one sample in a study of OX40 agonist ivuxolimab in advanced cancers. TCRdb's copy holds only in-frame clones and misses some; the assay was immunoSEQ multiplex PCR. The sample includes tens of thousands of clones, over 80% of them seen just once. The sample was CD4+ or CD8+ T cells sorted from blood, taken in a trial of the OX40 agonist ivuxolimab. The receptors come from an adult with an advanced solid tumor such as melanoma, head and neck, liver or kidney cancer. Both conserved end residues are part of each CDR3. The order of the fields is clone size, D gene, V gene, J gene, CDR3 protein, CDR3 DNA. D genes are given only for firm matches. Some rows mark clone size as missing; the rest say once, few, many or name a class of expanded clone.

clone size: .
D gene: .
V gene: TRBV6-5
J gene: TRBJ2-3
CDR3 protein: CASSFRDDTQYF
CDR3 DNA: TGTGCCAGCAGTTTTAGAGATGACACGCAGTATTTT

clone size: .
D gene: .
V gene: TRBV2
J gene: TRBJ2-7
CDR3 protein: CASSDALEGYEQYF
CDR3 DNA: TGTGCCAGCAGTGACGCCCTAGAGGGCTACGAGCAGTACTTC

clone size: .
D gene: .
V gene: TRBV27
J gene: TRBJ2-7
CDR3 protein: CASSLYGGAYEQYF
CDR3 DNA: TGTGCCAGCAGTTTATACGGGGGAGCCTACGAGCAGTACTTC

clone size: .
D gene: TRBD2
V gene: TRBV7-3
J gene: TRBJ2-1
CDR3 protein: CASSLMPGTSEYNEQFF
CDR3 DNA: TGTGCCAGCAGCTTAATGCCCGGGACTAGCGAATACAATGAGCAGTTCTTC

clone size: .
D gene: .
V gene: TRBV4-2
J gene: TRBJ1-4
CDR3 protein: CASSQDRERANEKLFF
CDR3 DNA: TGTGCCAGCAGCCAAGACAGGGAAAGGGCTAATGAAAAACTGTTTTTT

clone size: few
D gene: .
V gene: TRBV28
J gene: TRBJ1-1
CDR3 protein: CASIPRGYTEAFF
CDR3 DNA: TGTGCCAGCATCCCTCGGGGGTACACTGAAGCTTTCTTT

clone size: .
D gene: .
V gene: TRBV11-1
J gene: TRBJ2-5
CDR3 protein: CASSLVPLGTTGETQYF
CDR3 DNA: TGTGCCAGCAGCTTAGTGCCCCTCGGGACAACTGGGGAGACCCAGTACTTC

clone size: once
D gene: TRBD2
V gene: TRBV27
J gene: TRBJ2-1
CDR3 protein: CASSALHPSGRVNEQFF
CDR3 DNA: TGTGCCAGCAGTGCCTTGCACCCTAGCGGGAGGGTGAATGAGCAGTTCTTC

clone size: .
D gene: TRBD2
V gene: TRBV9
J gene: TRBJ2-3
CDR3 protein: CASSVTVAGAGTDTQYF
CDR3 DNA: TGTGCCAGCAGCGTAACGGTAGCGGGAGCTGGGACAGATACGCAGTATTTT

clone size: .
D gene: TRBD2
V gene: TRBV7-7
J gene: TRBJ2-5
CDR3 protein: CASSRTSGETQYF
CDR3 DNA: TGTGCTAGCAGCAGGACTAGCGGGGAGACCCAGTACTTC

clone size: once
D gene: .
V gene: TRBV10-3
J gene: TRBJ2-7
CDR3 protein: CAISEAYEQYF
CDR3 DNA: TGTGCCATCAGTGAAGCCTACGAGCAGTACTTC

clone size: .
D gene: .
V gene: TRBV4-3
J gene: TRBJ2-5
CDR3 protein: CASSQDRVVGVETQYF
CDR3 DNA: TGCGCCAGCAGCCAAGATCGAGTGGTAGGGGTGGAGACCCAGTACTTC

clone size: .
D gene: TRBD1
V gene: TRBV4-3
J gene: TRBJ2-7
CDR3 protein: CASSHTGQGAYEQYF
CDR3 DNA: TGCGCCAGCAGCCACACTGGACAGGGAGCCTACGAGCAGTACTTC

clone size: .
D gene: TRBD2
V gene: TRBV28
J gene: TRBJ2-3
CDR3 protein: CASSIGLAGGASHTQYF
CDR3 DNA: TGTGCCAGCAGTATCGGACTAGCGGGAGGGGCTTCCCATACGCAGTATTTT

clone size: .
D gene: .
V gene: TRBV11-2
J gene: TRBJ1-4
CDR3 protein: CASSPGTPNEKLFF
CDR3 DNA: TGTGCCAGCAGCCCCGGGACCCCTAATGAAAAACTGTTTTTT

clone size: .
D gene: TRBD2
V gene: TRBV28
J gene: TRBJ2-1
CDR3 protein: CASSLISLIAGARYNEQFF
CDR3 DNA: TGTGCCAGCAGTTTAATATCCCTCATCGCGGGAGCGCGTTACAATGAGCAGTTCTTC

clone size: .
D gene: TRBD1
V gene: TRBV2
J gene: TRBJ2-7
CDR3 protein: CASSTPTGGSYEQYF
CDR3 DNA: TGTGCCAGCAGTACCCCGACAGGGGGATCCTACGAGCAGTACTTC

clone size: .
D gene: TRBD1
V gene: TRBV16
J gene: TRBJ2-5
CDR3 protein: CASSHGTGSQETQYF
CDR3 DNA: TGTGCCAGCAGCCATGGGACAGGGTCCCAAGAGACCCAGTACTTC

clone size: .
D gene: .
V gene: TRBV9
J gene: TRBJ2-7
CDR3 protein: CASSVGQSSYEQYF
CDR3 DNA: TGTGCCAGCAGCGTAGGACAGAGCTCCTACGAGCAGTACTTC

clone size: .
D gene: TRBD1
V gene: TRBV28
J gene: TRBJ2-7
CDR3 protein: CASRGQGGAVYEQYF
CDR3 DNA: TGTGCCAGCAGAGGACAGGGGGGCGCGGTCTACGAGCAGTACTTC

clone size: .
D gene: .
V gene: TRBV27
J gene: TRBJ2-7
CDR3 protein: CASSLFGEQYF
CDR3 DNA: TGTGCCAGCAGTTTATTCGGCGAGCAGTACTTC

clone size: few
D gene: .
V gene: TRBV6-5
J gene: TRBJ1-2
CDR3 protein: CASSYGDLTNYGYTF
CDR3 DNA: TGTGCCAGCAGTTACGGGGACTTAACTAACTATGGCTACACCTTC

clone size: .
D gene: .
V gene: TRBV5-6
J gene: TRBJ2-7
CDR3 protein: CASSFGSSYEQYF
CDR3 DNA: TGTGCCAGCAGCTTTGGGAGTTCCTACGAGCAGTACTTC

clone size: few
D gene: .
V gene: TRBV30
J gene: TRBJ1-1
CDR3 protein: CAWSGRGNTEAFF
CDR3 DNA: TGTGCCTGGAGTGGAAGAGGGAACACTGAAGCTTTCTTT

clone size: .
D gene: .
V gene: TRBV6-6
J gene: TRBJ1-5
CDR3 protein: CASSSYSNQPQHF
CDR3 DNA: TGTGCCAGCAGTTCCTATAGCAATCAGCCCCAGCATTTT

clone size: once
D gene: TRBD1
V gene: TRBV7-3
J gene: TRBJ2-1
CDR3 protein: CASSYAGTGYEQFF
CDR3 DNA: TGTGCCAGCAGCTACGCCGGGACAGGGTATGAGCAGTTCTTC

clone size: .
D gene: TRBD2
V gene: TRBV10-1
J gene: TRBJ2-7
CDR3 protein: CASSENWGGQYF
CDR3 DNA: TGCGCCAGCAGTGAGAACTGGGGGGGGCAGTACTTC

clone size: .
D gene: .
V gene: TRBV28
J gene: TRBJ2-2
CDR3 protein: CASSFWGSNTGELFF
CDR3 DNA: TGTGCCAGCAGTTTTTGGGGGTCGAACACCGGGGAGCTGTTTTTT

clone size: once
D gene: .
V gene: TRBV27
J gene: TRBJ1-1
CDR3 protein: CASSLAGLNTEAFF
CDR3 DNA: TGTGCCAGCAGTTTGGCCGGATTGAACACTGAAGCTTTCTTT

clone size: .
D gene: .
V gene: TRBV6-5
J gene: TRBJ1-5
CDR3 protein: CASSYGSNQPQHF
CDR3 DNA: TGTGCCAGCAGTTACGGAAGCAATCAGCCCCAGCATTTT

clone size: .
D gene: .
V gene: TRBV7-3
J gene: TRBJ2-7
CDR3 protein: CASSIGQPYEQYF
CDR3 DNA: TGTGCCAGCAGCATAGGACAGCCCTACGAGCAGTACTTC